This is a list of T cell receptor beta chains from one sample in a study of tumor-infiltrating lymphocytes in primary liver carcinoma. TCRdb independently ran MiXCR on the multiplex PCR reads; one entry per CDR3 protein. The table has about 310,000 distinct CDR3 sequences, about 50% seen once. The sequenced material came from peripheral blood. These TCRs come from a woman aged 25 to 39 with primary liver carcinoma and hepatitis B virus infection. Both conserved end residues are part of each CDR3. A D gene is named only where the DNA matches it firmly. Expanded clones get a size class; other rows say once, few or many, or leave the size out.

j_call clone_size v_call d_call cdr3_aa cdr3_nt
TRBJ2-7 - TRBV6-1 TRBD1 CANSEAGTGFGEQHF TGTGCCAACAGTGAAGCCGGGACAGGCTTTGGCGAGCAGCACTTC
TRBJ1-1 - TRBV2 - CASSPGKHTEAFF TGTGCCAGCAGTCCAGGGAAACACACTGAAGCTTTCTTT
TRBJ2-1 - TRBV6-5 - CASSLKGRGGNEQFF TGTGCCAGTAGCCTGAAGGGCCGCGGAGGGAATGAGCAGTTCTTC
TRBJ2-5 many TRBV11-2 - CASSLETQYF TGTGCCAGCAGCTTAGAGACCCAGTACTTC
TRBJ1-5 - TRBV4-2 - CASSQYRQKNQPQHF TGTGCCAGCAGCCAATATCGACAGAAAAATCAGCCCCAGCATTTT
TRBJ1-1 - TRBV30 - CAWGRMNTGAFF TGTGCCTGGGGTAGGATGAACACTGGAGCTTTCTTT
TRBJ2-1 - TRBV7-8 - CASSLGTVSYNEQFF TGTGCCAGCAGCTTAGGGACAGTTTCCTACAATGAGCAGTTCTTC
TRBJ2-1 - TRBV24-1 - CATSDVGGYNEQFF TGTGCCACCAGTGATGTGGGAGGCTACAATGAGCAGTTCTTC
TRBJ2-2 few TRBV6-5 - CASSRPGDNTGELFF TGTGCCAGCAGTAGGCCGGGGGACAACACCGGGGAGCTGTTTTTT
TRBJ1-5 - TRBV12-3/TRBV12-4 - CASSRADGGQPQHF TGTGCCAGCAGTAGGGCCGATGGTGGGCAGCCCCAGCATTTT
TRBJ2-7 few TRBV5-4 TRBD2 CASSFRPLAGGPGFYEQYF TGTGCCAGCAGCTTTCGGCCGCTGGCGGGAGGACCGGGCTTCTACGAGCAGTACTTC
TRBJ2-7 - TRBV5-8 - CGSSLEPRRLHEQYF TGTGGCAGCAGCTTGGAACCGAGGAGGCTTCACGAGCAGTACTTC
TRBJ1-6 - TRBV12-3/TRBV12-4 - CASNFGVAYNSPLHF TGTGCCAGCAATTTCGGGGTGGCCTATAATTCACCCCTCCACTTT
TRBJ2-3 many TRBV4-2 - CASSQDGDTQYF TGCGCCAGCAGCCAAGATGGAGATACGCAGTATTTT
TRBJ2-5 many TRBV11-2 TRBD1 CASSRTGGGETQYF TGTGCCAGCAGCAGGACAGGTGGGGGAGAGACCCAGTACTTC
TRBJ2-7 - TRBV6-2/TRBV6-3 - CASRTRLVRYEQYF TGTGCCAGCAGAACGAGACTAGTCCGGTACGAGCAGTACTTC
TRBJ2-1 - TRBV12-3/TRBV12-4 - CASSAFLRNEQFF TGTGCCAGCAGCGCTTTCCTACGTAATGAGCAGTTCTTC
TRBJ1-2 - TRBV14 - CASSHWTATGHTF TGTGCCAGCAGCCATTGGACAGCCACGGGCCACACCTTC
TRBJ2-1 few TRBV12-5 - CASGLAGVYNEQFF TGTGCTAGTGGTTTGGCAGGGGTATACAATGAGCAGTTCTTC
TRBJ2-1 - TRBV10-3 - CAISEKGGSYYNEQFF TGTGCCATCAGTGAAAAGGGGGGGAGCTACTACAATGAGCAGTTCTTC
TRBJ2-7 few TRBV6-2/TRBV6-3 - CASSSSGLPYEQYF TGTGCCAGCAGTTCCAGCGGGCTCCCCTACGAGCAGTACTTC
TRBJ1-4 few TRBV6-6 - CASRAMREREKLFF TGTGCCAGCAGAGCGATGAGGGAGCGCGAAAAACTGTTTTTT
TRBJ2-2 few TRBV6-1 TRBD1 CASRQGARDTGELFF TGTGCCAGTAGACAGGGGGCGCGAGACACCGGGGAGCTGTTTTTT
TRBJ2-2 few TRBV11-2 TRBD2 CASSSARSGRSGELFF TGTGCCAGCAGTTCGGCACGTAGCGGGAGGTCCGGGGAGCTGTTTTTT
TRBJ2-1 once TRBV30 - CAWSASRVGEQFF TGTGCCTGGAGTGCCTCCAGGGTGGGTGAGCAGTTCTTC
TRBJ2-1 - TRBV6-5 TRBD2 CASNRGLAGYNDQFF TGTGCCAGCAACCGGGGACTAGCGGGGTACAATGATCAGTTCTTC
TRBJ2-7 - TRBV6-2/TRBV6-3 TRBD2 CASRGGGYEQYF TGTGCCAGCAGGGGCGGGGGCTACGAGCAGTACTTC
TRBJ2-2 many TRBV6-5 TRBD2 CASSSWGGAHTGELFF TGTGCCAGCAGTTCCTGGGGAGGGGCCCACACCGGGGAGCTGTTTTTT
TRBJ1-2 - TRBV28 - CASSPSWGDGGYTF TGTGCCAGCAGTCCCTCTTGGGGGGACGGTGGCTACACCTTC
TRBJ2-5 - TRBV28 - CASRLADQETQYF TGTGCCAGCAGATTAGCAGATCAAGAGACCCAGTACTTC
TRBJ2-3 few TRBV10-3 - CAISGPGGDTQYF TGTGCCATCAGTGGGCCAGGCGGAGATACGCAGTATTTT
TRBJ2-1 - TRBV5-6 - CTSSLTASSSYNEQFF TGTACCAGCAGCTTGACAGCCTCCAGCTCCTACAATGAGCAGTTCTTC
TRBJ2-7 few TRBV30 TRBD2 CAWASGISSYEQYF TGTGCCTGGGCTAGCGGGATCAGCTCCTACGAGCAGTACTTC
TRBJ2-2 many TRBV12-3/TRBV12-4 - CASRQGDFGELFF TGTGCCAGCAGACAAGGGGACTTCGGGGAGCTGTTTTTT
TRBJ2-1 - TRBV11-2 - CTSVGGNEQSF TGTACCAGCGTTGGGGGTAATGAGCAGTCCTTC
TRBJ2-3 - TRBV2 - CASLFGEALDTQYF TGTGCCAGCCTGTTTGGGGAAGCCTTAGATACGCAGTATTTT
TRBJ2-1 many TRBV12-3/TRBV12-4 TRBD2 CASSPPWASGYNEQFF TGTGCCAGCAGTCCCCCCTGGGCTAGCGGTTACAATGAGCAGTTCTTC
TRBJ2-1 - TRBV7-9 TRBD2 CASSPLGTRVNEQFF TGTGCCAGCAGCCCACTGGGGACTAGGGTCAATGAGCAGTTCTTC
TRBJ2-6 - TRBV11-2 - CASSLDRGVNVLIF TGTGCCAGCAGCTTAGATCGTGGGGTCAACGTCCTGATTTTC
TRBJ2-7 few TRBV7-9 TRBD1 CASSLAGQGGFEQYF TGTGCCAGCAGCTTAGCGGGACAGGGAGGCTTCGAGCAGTACTTC
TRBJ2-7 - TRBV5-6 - CAGSLIPGEQYF TGTGCCGGCAGCTTGATTCCGGGTGAGCAGTACTTC
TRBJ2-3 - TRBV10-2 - CASFSVGGGGTGTQYF TGCGCCAGCTTCTCAGTGGGGGGAGGCGGCACAGGTACGCAGTATTTT
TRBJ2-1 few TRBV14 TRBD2 CASSQLGLGYNEQFF TGTGCCAGCAGCCAATTAGGACTAGGATACAATGAGCAGTTCTTC
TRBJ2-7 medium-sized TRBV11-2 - CASSSLLGTVNSYEQYF TGTGCCAGCAGCTCCCTACTGGGGACGGTGAACTCCTACGAGCAGTACTTC
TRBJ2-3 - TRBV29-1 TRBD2 CSVEGNSGRDTQYF TGCAGCGTCGAGGGTAATAGCGGGAGGGATACACAGTATTTT
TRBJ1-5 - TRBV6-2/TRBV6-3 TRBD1 CASSYTLGQGKFQPQHF TGTGCCAGCAGTTACACACTAGGACAGGGTAAATTTCAGCCCCAGCATTTT
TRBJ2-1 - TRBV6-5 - CASSYSVGYEQFF TGTGCCAGCAGTTACTCGGTGGGCTATGAGCAGTTCTTC
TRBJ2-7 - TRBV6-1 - CASGEVGHFSGSPYEQYF TGTGCCAGCGGTGAGGTGGGACATTTCAGCGGGTCCCCCTACGAGCAGTACTTC
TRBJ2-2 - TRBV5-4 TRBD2 CACSWGTSGRHTGELFF TGTGCCTGCAGCTGGGGGACTAGCGGGAGACACACCGGGGAGCTGTTTTTT
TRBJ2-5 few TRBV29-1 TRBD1 CSSRDRGLGEPQYF TGCAGTTCTAGGGACAGGGGGCTCGGGGAGCCCCAGTACTTC
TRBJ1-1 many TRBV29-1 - CSAIGGVWRNTEAFF TGCAGCGCCATAGGGGGGGTTTGGAGGAACACTGAAGCTTTCTTT
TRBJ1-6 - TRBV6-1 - CASRKVGQNFGPLHF TGTGCCAGCAGAAAAGTGGGTCAGAACTTCGGACCCCTCCACTTT